This T cell receptor beta chain was retrieved from a study of T cell repertoires in cytomegalovirus infection. Study as a whole: Matching HLA type, along with CMV infection, was indicated by public TCR beta signatures. Study outcomes and limitations: Clonotype analysis showed dominance of the ex vivo response by HLA-C-restricted CMV-specific TCR beta clonotypes. Carriers of CMV plus the relevant HLA were identified by cumulative public TCR beta family frequency.

As regards this clonotype: Its target is not known.

TCRdb re-called the reads with MiXCR, one entry per CDR3 protein. The sample has approximately 500,000 distinct CDR3 sequences; approximately 15% are singletons. The V segment lost 1 base and the J segment 7 bases; nucleotides outside the gene matches: 18. Germline-derived CDR1 and CDR2 are LGHDT and YNNKEL (reference sequence). This CDR3 is built from 18 residues. Sequencing was performed on CD8+ T cells from PBMCs. The V call is TRBV3-1, the J call TRBJ2-7, with 8 nucleotides matching TRBD1. This receptor was obtained from a human donor in good health (CMV status not recorded). Some clones in this sample may be carry-over from other donors' samples. DNA for the CDR3: TGTGCCAGCAGCCAAGGGGTGGTTAGGAGACAGGGGTTTGAGGAGCAGTACTTC. It is translated as CASSQGVVRRQGFEEQYF.